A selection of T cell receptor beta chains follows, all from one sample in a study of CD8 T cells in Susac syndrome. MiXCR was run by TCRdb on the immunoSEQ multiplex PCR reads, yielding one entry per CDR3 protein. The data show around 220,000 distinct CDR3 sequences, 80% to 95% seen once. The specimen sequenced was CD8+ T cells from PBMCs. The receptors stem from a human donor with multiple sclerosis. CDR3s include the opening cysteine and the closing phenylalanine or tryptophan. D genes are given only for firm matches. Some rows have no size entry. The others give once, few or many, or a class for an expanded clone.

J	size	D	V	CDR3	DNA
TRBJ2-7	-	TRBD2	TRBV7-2	CASSSGLAGLYEQYF	TGTGCCAGCAGCTCGGGACTAGCGGGCCTCTACGAGCAGTACTTC
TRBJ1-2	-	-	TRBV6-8	CASSKKRYGYTF	TGTGCCAGCAGTAAAAAGCGCTATGGCTACACCTTC
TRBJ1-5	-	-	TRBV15	CATSRDRSQGGNQPQHF	TGTGCCACCAGCAGAGATAGGAGTCAGGGAGGCAATCAGCCCCAGCATTTT
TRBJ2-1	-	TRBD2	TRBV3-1	CASSPTSGSYNEQFF	TGTGCCAGCAGCCCGACTAGCGGCTCCTACAATGAGCAGTTCTTC
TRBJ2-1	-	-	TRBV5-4	CASSLGRAVGNEQFF	TGTGCCAGCAGCTTGGGGAGGGCCGTTGGTAATGAGCAGTTCTTC
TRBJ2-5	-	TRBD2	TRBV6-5	CASSLTPAGDLAGYQETQYF	TGTGCCAGCAGCCTTACTCCCGCCGGGGATCTAGCGGGGTACCAAGAGACCCAGTACTTC
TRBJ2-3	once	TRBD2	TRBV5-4	CASSGLAGGPSDTQYF	TGTGCCAGCAGCGGACTAGCGGGGGGGCCTTCAGATACGCAGTATTTT
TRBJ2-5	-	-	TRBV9	CASSVAGSQETQYF	TGTGCCAGCAGCGTAGCGGGATCTCAAGAGACCCAGTACTTC
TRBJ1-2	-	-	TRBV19	CASSISAVWGDGYTF	TGTGCCAGTAGTATATCCGCGGTATGGGGAGATGGCTACACCTTC
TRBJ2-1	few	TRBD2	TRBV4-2	CASSVGLASYNEQFF	TGTGCCAGCAGCGTGGGACTAGCGAGTTACAATGAGCAGTTCTTC
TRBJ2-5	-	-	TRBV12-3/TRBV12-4	CASSLDGQQETQYF	TGTGCCAGCAGTTTAGATGGTCAGCAAGAGACCCAGTACTTC
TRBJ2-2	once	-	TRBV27	CASSFGVTGELFF	TGTGCCAGCAGTTTCGGGGTTACCGGGGAGCTGTTTTTT
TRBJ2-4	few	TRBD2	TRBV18	CASSPPGGAKNIQYF	TGTGCCAGCTCACCACCGGGAGGGGCCAAAAACATTCAGTACTTC
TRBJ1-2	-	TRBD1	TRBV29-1	CSVQGGSGYTF	TGCAGCGTTCAGGGGGGAAGCGGCTACACCTTC
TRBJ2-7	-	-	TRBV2	CASSEEEMDEQYF	TGTGCCAGCAGTGAAGAGGAGATGGACGAGCAGTACTTC
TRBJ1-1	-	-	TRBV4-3	CASSQERQLNTEAFF	TGCGCCAGCAGCCAAGAACGCCAGTTGAACACTGAAGCTTTCTTT
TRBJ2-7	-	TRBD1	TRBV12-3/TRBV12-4	CASSLDRGRTEQYF	TGTGCCAGCAGCCTGGACAGGGGCCGGACCGAGCAGTACTTC
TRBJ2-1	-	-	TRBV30	CAWSVVRYNEQFF	TGTGCCTGGAGTGTAGTCCGCTACAATGAGCAGTTCTTC
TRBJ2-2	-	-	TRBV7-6	CASSLAEWGISDPDTGELFF	TGTGCCAGCAGCTTAGCGGAATGGGGGATAAGTGACCCGGACACCGGGGAGCTGTTTTTT
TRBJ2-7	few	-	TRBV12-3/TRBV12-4	CASHEQYF	TGTGCCAGCCACGAGCAGTACTTC
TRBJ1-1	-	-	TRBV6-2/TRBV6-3	CASSYVGGVEAFF	TGTGCCAGCAGTTACGTTGGGGGGGTTGAAGCTTTCTTT
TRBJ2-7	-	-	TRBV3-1	CASSYALGERSYEQYF	TGTGCCAGCAGCTATGCACTGGGGGAGAGGTCCTACGAGCAGTACTTC
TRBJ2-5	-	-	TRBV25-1	CASSEWRGVEETQYF	TGTGCCAGCAGTGAATGGCGGGGTGTCGAAGAGACCCAGTACTTC
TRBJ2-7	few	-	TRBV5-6	CASSLGQIYEQYF	TGTGCCAGCAGCTTGGGACAGATCTACGAGCAGTACTTC
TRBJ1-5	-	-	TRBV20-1	CSARDGGYGQPQHF	TGCAGTGCTAGAGATGGAGGGTATGGCCAGCCCCAGCATTTT
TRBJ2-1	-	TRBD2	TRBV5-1	CASSLTSERSYNEQFF	TGCGCCAGCAGCTTGACTAGCGAGCGCTCCTACAATGAGCAGTTCTTC
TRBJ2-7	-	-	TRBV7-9	CASSLGPGTVPSYEQYF	TGTGCCAGCAGCTTAGGCCCAGGAACAGTCCCCTCCTACGAGCAGTACTTC
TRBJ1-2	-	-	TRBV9	CASSVSKEQDYGYTF	TGTGCCAGCAGCGTAAGTAAGGAACAGGACTATGGCTACACCTTC
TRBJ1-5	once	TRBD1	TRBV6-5	CASSEGARQPQHF	TGTGCCAGCAGCGAGGGGGCGCGGCAGCCCCAGCATTTT
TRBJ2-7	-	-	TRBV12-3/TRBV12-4	CASSLSGKSYEQYF	TGTGCCAGCAGTTTGTCGGGAAAATCCTACGAGCAGTACTTC
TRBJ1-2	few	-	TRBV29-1	CSVYGDYGYTF	TGCAGCGTTTACGGGGACTATGGCTACACCTTC